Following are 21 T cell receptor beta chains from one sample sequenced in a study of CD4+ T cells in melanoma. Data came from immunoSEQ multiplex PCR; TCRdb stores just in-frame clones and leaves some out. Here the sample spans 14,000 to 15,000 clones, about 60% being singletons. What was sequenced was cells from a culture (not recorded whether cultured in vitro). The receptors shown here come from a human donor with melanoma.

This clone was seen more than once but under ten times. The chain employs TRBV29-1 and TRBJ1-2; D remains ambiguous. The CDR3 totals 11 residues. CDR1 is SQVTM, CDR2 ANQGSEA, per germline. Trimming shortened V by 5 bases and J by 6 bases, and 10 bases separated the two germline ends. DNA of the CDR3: TGCAGCGTTTTGGTCCGAGATGGCTACACCTTC. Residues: CSVLVRDGYTF.

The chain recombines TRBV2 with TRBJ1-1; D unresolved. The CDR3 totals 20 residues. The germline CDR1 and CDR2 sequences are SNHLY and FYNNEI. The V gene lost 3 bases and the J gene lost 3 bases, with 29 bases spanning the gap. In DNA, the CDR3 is TGTGCCAGCAGTGACTCATTCTTCGTGAGGCATAAACCAAGGGACACTGAAGCTTTCTTT. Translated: CASSDSFFVRHKPRDTEAFF.

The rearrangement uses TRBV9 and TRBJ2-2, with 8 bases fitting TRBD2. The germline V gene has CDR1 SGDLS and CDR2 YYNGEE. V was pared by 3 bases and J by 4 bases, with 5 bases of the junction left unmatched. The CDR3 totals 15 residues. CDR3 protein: CASSAGGPGTGELFF. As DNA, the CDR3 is TGTGCCAGCAGCGCGGGGGGGCCGGGCACCGGGGAGCTGTTTTTT.

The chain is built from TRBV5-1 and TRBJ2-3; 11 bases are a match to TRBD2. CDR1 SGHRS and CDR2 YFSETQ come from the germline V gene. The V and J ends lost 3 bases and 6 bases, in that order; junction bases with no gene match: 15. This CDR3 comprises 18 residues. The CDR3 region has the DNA TGCGCCAGCAGCTGGAGTGCTAGCGGGGGGACCACACGTGATACGCAGTATTTT. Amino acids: CASSWSASGGTTRDTQYF.

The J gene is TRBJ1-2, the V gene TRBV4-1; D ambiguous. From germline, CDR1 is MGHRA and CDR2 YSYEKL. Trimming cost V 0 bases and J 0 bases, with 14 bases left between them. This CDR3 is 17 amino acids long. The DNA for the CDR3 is TGCGCCAGCAGCCAAGAAGGTCTCGAGGGAACTAACTATGGCTACACCTTC. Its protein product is CASSQEGLEGTNYGYTF.

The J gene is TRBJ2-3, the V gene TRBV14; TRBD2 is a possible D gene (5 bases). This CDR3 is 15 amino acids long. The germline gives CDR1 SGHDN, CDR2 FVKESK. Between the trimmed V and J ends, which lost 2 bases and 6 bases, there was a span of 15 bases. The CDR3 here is CASSQSAGPGDTQYF. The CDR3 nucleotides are TGTGCCAGCAGCCAATCGGCGGGCCCCGGGGATACGCAGTATTTT. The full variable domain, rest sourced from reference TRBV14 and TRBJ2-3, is EAGVTQFPSHSVIEKGQTVTLRCDPISGHDNLYWYRRVMGKEIKFLLHFVKESKQDESGMPNNRFLAERTGGTYSTLKVQPAELEDSGVYFCASSQSAGPGDTQYFGPGTRLTVL.

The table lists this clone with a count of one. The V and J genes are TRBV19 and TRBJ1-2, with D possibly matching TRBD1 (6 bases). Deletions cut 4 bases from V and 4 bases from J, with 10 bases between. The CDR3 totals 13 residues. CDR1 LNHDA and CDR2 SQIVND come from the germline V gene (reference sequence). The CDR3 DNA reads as TGTGCCAGTAGTAGGCAGGGGAGCTATGGCTACACCTTC. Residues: CASSRQGSYGYTF.

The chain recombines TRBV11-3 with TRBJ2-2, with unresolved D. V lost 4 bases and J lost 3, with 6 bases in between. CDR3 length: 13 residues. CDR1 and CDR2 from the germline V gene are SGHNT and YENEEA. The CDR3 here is CASSSRDTGELFF. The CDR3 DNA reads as TGTGCCAGCAGCTCCCGGGACACCGGGGAGCTGTTTTTT.

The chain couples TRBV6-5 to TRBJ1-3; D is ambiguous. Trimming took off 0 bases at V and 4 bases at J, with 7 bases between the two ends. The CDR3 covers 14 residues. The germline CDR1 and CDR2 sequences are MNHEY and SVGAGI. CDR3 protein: CASSYSGRGNTIYF. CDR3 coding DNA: TGTGCCAGCAGTTACTCTGGTCGAGGAAACACCATATATTTT.

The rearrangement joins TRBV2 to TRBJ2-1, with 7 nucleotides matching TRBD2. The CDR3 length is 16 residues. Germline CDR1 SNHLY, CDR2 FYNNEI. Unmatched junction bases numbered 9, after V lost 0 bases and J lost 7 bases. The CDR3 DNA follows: TGTGCCAGCAGTGAAGCTATCTGGGGGGGAAGGAATGAGCAGTTCTTC. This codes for CASSEAIWGGRNEQFF.

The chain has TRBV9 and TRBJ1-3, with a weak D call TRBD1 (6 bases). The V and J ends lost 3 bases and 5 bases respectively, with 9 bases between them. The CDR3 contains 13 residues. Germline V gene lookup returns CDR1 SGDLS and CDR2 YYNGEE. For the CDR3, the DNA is TGTGCCAGCAGCGACAGGGATAGAAACACCATATATTTT. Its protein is CASSDRDRNTIYF.

The CDR3 region has the DNA TGCGCCAGCAGCCCTACGTCGGGGGTTTGGTATGGCTACACCTTC. As protein: CASSPTSGVWYGYTF. The chain uses TRBV5-1 and TRBJ1-2; perhaps TRBD1 as D (5 bases). The length of the CDR3 is 15 residues. The V and J ends lost 4 bases and 5 bases respectively, with 18 bases between them. The V gene's germline CDR1 is SGHRS and CDR2 YFSETQ.

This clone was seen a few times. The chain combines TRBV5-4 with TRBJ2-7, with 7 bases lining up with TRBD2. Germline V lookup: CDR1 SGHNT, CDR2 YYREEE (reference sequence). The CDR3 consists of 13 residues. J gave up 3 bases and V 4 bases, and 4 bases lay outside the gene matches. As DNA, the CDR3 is TGTGCCAGCAGCCGGGGGGTCGGCTACGAGCAGTACTTC. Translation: CASSRGVGYEQYF.

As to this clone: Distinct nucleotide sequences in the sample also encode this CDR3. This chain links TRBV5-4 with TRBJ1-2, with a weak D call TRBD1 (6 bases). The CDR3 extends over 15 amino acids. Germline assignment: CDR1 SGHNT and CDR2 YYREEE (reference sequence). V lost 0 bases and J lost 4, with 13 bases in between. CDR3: CASSLEQGRGYGYTF. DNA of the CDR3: TGTGCCAGCAGCTTGGAGCAGGGGAGGGGCTATGGCTACACCTTC.

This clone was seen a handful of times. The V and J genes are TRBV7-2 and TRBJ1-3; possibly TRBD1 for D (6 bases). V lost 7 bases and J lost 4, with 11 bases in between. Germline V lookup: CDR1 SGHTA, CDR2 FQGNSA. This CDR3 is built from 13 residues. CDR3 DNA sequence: TGTGCCAGCACTCAGACAGGAGGAAACACCATATATTTT. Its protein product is CASTQTGGNTIYF.

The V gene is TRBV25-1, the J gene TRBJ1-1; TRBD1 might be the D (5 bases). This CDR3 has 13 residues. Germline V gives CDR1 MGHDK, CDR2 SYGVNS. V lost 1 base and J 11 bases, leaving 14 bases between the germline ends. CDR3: CASSESGRYMAFF. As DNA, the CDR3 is TGTGCCAGCAGTGAATCAGGGAGGTACATGGCTTTCTTT.

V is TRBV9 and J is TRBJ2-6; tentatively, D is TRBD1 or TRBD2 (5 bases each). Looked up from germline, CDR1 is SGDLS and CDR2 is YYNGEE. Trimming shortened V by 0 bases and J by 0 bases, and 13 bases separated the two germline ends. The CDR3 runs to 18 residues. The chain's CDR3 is CASSVETRGASGANVLTF. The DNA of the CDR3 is TGTGCCAGCAGCGTAGAGACGAGGGGAGCCTCTGGGGCCAACGTCCTGACTTTC.

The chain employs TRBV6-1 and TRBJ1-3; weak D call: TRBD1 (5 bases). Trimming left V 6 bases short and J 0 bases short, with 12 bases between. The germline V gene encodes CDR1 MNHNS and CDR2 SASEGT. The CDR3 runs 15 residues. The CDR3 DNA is TGTGCCAGCAGCCAGGGTCCTTCCTCTGGAAACACCATATATTTT. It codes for CASSQGPSSGNTIYF.

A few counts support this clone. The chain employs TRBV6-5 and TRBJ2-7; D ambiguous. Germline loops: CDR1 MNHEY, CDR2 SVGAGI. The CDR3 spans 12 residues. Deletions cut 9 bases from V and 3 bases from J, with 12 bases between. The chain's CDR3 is CARLVGYYEQYF. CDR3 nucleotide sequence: TGTGCCAGGCTGGTAGGGTACTACGAGCAGTACTTC.

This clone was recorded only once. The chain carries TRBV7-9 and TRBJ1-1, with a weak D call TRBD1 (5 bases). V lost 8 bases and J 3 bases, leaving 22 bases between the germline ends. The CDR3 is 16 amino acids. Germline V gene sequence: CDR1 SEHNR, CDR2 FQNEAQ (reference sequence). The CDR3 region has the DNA TGTGCCAGCGCCCGGGAACCGGCGCGGGGGGACACTGAAGCTTTCTTT. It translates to CASAREPARGDTEAFF. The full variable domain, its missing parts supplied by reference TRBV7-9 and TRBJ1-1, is DTGVSQNPRHKITKRGQNVTFRCDPISEHNRLYWYRQTLGQGPEFLTYFQNEAQLEKSRLLSDRFSAERPKGSFSTLEIQRTEQGDSAMYLCASAREPARGDTEAFFGQGTRLTVV.

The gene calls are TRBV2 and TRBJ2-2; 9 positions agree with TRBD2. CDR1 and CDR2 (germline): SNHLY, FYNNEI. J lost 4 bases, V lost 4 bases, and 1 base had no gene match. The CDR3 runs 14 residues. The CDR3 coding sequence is TGTGCCAGCAGTGTGCGGGGGGGCACCGGGGAGCTGTTTTTT. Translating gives CASSVRGGTGELFF.